These T cell receptor beta chains were read from a single sample in a study of identical twins. TCRdb re-called the 5' RACE reads with MiXCR, one entry per CDR3 protein. The table lists a few hundred thousand distinct CDR3 sequences, approximately 16% of them singletons. This sample also belongs to another study, concerning yellow fever vaccine responses in identical twins.

What was sequenced was CD4+ T cells sorted from blood. The source is a woman aged 18-29 years in good health. The CDR3 runs from the conserved cysteine through the conserved F or W. Each record gives: clone size, D gene, J gene, V gene, CDR3 DNA, CDR3 protein. A D gene is named only where the DNA matches it firmly. Clone size, where shown, is once, few, many, or a class for clones that have expanded.

many	TRBD1	TRBJ1-5	TRBV12-3/TRBV12-4	TGTGCCAGCAGGCCGACCGGGACAGGGACTTATAGCAATCAGCCCCAGCATTTT	CASRPTGTGTYSNQPQHF
-	-	TRBJ1-1	TRBV20-1	TGCAGTGCCCGGAGGGGGGGTAAGGAAACTGAAGCTTTCTTT	CSARRGGKETEAFF
few	-	TRBJ2-4	TRBV10-3	TGTGCCATCAGTGATTCGACTCCTACCCCCAAAAACATTCAGTACTTC	CAISDSTPTPKNIQYF
-	-	TRBJ2-7	TRBV3-1	TGTGCCAGCAGCCAAGTGCTCTCCTACGAGCAGTACTTC	CASSQVLSYEQYF
few	-	TRBJ2-3	TRBV5-5	TGTGCCAGCAACTGGGGACAAAGCATAGATACGCAGTATTTT	CASNWGQSIDTQYF
-	-	TRBJ2-5	TRBV11-2	TGTGCCAGCAGCTTAGATCGGAGGGGGCGCGTATTCCAAGAGACCCAGTACTTC	CASSLDRRGRVFQETQYF
many	-	TRBJ2-2	TRBV10-3	TGTGCCATCAGTGACCGGACGGTGAACACCGGGGAGCTGTTTTTT	CAISDRTVNTGELFF
many	-	TRBJ1-1	TRBV20-1	TGCAGTGCCACCACGAGCACTGAAGCTTTCTTT	CSATTSTEAFF
few	-	TRBJ2-1	TRBV3-1	TGTGCCAGCAGCCAAGATTCTCTGCGGCACAATGAGCAGTTCTTC	CASSQDSLRHNEQFF
few	TRBD1	TRBJ2-4	TRBV7-3	TGTGCCAGCAGCTCCGGACAGGGGAACATTCAGTACTTC	CASSSGQGNIQYF
many	-	TRBJ2-7	TRBV10-3	TGTGCCACGGGGGACAGAACTTACTCCTACGAGCAGTACTTC	CATGDRTYSYEQYF
-	TRBD2	TRBJ2-7	TRBV29-1	TGCAGCGTTTTGACTAGCAATTCCTACGAGCAGTACTTC	CSVLTSNSYEQYF
-	TRBD2	TRBJ2-7	TRBV12-3/TRBV12-4	TGTGCCAGCAGTTCCGGGACTAGTCTAGGATACCTAGAGCAGTACTTC	CASSSGTSLGYLEQYF
few	-	TRBJ2-1	TRBV9	TGTGCCAGCAGCGCGACTAGTGGGAATGAGCAGTTCTTC	CASSATSGNEQFF
-	-	TRBJ2-3	TRBV7-2	TGTGCCAGCAGCCGCCCCCAAATTCCGGATACGCAGTATTTT	CASSRPQIPDTQYF
few	-	TRBJ2-7	TRBV12-3/TRBV12-4	TGTGCCAGCAGTTTCGGTGGACAGTCCTACGAGCAGTACTTC	CASSFGGQSYEQYF
-	-	TRBJ1-1	TRBV6-5	TGTGCCAGCAGTTATTTCTGGGGGATGAACACTGAAGCTTTCTTT	CASSYFWGMNTEAFF
-	-	TRBJ2-3	TRBV9	TGTGCCAGCAGCGTAGGCCCGGGGGTGTACACAGATACGCAGTATTTT	CASSVGPGVYTDTQYF
many	TRBD1	TRBJ1-5	TRBV28	TGTGCCAGCAGTTTCAGGGGGGGTCAGCCCCAGCATTTT	CASSFRGGQPQHF
-	TRBD1	TRBJ2-2	TRBV12-3/TRBV12-4	TGTGCCAGCAAGGCCCCGGGACAGGCGAACACCGGGGAGCTGTTTTTT	CASKAPGQANTGELFF
-	-	TRBJ2-1	TRBV19	TGTGCCAGTAGCGCAATCGTGGGCGGCAATGAGCAGTTCTTC	CASSAIVGGNEQFF
many	-	TRBJ2-1	TRBV24-1	TGTGCCACCAGTGACCCCAACTACAATGAGCAGTTCTTC	CATSDPNYNEQFF
few	TRBD2	TRBJ2-1	TRBV10-3	TGTGCCACCCGCGAGAGCGGGGGACCCGAGCAGTTCTTC	CATRESGGPEQFF
-	TRBD1	TRBJ2-6	TRBV6-1	TGTGCCAGCGGGGACAGGGCCTCTGGGGCCAACGTCCTGACTTTC	CASGDRASGANVLTF
few	TRBD2	TRBJ2-1	TRBV6-2/TRBV6-3	TGTGCCAGCAGTTACAGGGTGGCTAGCGGGGGAACATACAATGAGCAGTTCTTC	CASSYRVASGGTYNEQFF
few	-	TRBJ2-1	TRBV5-5	TGTGCCAGCAGCTTGGGCGGGTTTGAGCAGTTCTTC	CASSLGGFEQFF
few	-	TRBJ2-3	TRBV24-1	TGTGCCACCAGCAACAGGCGAAGCACAGATACGCAGTATTTT	CATSNRRSTDTQYF
-	-	TRBJ2-3	TRBV20-1	TGCAGTGCTAGAGATCCGAGGACTAGCACAGATACGCAGTATTTT	CSARDPRTSTDTQYF
few	TRBD1	TRBJ2-7	TRBV29-1	TGCAGCGCAAATACAGGGGTCGACTCCGAGCAGTACTTC	CSANTGVDSEQYF
-	-	TRBJ2-3	TRBV18	TGTGCCAGCTCACCATTTCAAGCTGGCACAGATACGCAGTATTTT	CASSPFQAGTDTQYF
few	TRBD2	TRBJ2-1	TRBV5-1	TGCGCCAGCAGCTTGGGACTAGCGGACAATGAGCAGTTCTTC	CASSLGLADNEQFF
-	-	TRBJ1-5	TRBV27	TGTGCCAGCAGTCAAGACAGACTCAATCAGCCCCAGCATTTT	CASSQDRLNQPQHF
few	TRBD1	TRBJ1-2	TRBV5-4	TGTGCCAGCAGCTTCCTGGGACAGAACTATGGCTACACCTTC	CASSFLGQNYGYTF
-	TRBD1	TRBJ2-5	TRBV3-1	TGTGCCAGCAGCATCCAAACAGGGGGGCCGGAGACCCAGTACTTC	CASSIQTGGPETQYF
few	-	TRBJ2-1	TRBV4-1	TGCGCCAGCAGCCAAGTCCCCGACCTTATCTACAATGAGCAGTTCTTC	CASSQVPDLIYNEQFF
few	-	TRBJ1-1	TRBV6-4	TGTGCCAGCAGTGACATCTTAGGGGGAACTGAAGCTTTCTTT	CASSDILGGTEAFF
many	TRBD1	TRBJ1-5	TRBV12-3/TRBV12-4	TGTGCCAGCAGCCCGTACACAGGGGAGGGCAATCAGCCCCAGCATTTT	CASSPYTGEGNQPQHF
many	-	TRBJ2-5	TRBV5-1	TGCGCCAGCAGCTTGAAGGTCGGGCAAGAGACCCAGTACTTC	CASSLKVGQETQYF
-	-	TRBJ2-1	TRBV20-1	TGCAGTGCTAGAGGGGATGGGGGGTACAATGAGCAGTTCTTC	CSARGDGGYNEQFF
-	TRBD1	TRBJ1-2	TRBV5-1	TGCGCCAGCAGCTTCCTCAGGGGGGCTAACTATGGCTACACCTTC	CASSFLRGANYGYTF
-	-	TRBJ1-2	TRBV11-3	TGTGCCAGCAGCCGACTAACAGGGATGGATGGCTACACCTTC	CASSRLTGMDGYTF
few	-	TRBJ2-7	TRBV7-9	TGTGCCAGCAGCTTAGCGTTGACTAGGAAAGGCGAGCAGTACTTC	CASSLALTRKGEQYF
-	-	TRBJ2-2	TRBV6-2/TRBV6-3	TGTGCCAGCAGTTACTCGAGAGGGGCGAACACCGGGGAGCTGTTTTTT	CASSYSRGANTGELFF
many	-	TRBJ1-1	TRBV6-2/TRBV6-3	TGTGCCAGCAGCCGACTTGTGACCCCTGAAGCTTTCTTT	CASSRLVTPEAFF
-	-	TRBJ2-1	TRBV20-1	TGCAGTGCTAGAGTTCCAACCGCGGACTTTAGCTCCTACAATGAGCAGTTCTTC	CSARVPTADFSSYNEQFF
few	-	TRBJ2-3	TRBV20-1	TGCAGTGCGGGCCTGGGACCGCCACGGGATACGCAGTATTTT	CSAGLGPPRDTQYF
-	-	TRBJ2-3	TRBV12-3/TRBV12-4	TGTGCCAGCAGTTCTCGAGAGCTCATCGGGCCAGATACGCAGTATTTT	CASSSRELIGPDTQYF
-	TRBD2	TRBJ2-5	TRBV3-1	TGTGCCAGCAGCCAAGGCGGGGGGATCGGCGGGGCCCAGTACTTC	CASSQGGGIGGAQYF
many	TRBD1	TRBJ1-2	TRBV28	TGTGCCAGCAGTTTTGGACAGGGACCTTATGGCTACACCTTC	CASSFGQGPYGYTF